This note documents a single T cell receptor (beta chain) sequence. What it binds is unknown. The sample belongs to a study of identical twins. Study conclusions and caveats: Sequences that were beta out-of-frame showed weaker excess twin sharing. The same donors were not followed; conclusions instead depended on cross-sectional statistical analysis.

It was template switching that added a universal primer site, and there were unique molecular identifiers on the cDNA. TCRdb called the 5' RACE reads again in MiXCR, with one record for every CDR3 protein. The sample includes about 730,000 distinct CDR3 sequences, around 21% seen only once; the top ten take around 4.4%. The ends lost 4 bases at V and 8 bases at J; junction bases unmatched: 8. Germline V gives CDR1 LGHNA, CDR2 YSLEER. This CDR3 has 16 residues. Separately, the same data were catalogued under a study of T cells expressing NK-cell markers. From that report: Of CD8+ T cells, about 1.0-8% belonged to dominant NKG2C+ clonotypes in several donors.

The gene calls are TRBV4-3 and TRBJ2-1, with 13 positions matching TRBD2. The clonotype was recovered from a woman in her late teens or twenties in good health. Sequencing was carried out using PBMCs. The CDR3 coding sequence is TGCGCCAGCAGCCGGGGGACTAGCGGGATATCGTATGAGCAGTTCTTC. It translates to CASSRGTSGISYEQFF.